The clone carrying this T cell receptor (beta chain) showed up many times. Its antigen remains unknown. The data were taken from a study of T-cell reconstitution after alpha-beta-depleted transplantation in children. Study conclusions and caveats: Newly generated T cells supplied most T-cell counts and diversity one year post-transplant.

Unique molecular identifiers were incorporated into the prepared TCRbeta library. TCRdb used MiXCR to reprocess the PCR reads, holding one entry per CDR3 protein. The sample lists some 830,000 distinct CDR3 sequences, 15% to 20% occurring once. J was trimmed by 5 bases and V by 5 bases; bases with no gene match: 9. This CDR3 contains 14 residues. The V gene's germline CDR1 is SQVTM and CDR2 ANQGSEA. Sequences were derived from PBMCs, mostly from graft donor cells, sampled 360 days after TCRalphabeta/CD19-depleted stem cell transplant. The chain uses TRBV29-1 and TRBJ2-1; 7 bases line up with TRBD1. The receptor's source is a male patient under 18 who had a stem cell transplant for acute lymphoblastic leukemia, so the T cells may come from the graft donor. CDR3 DNA sequence: TGCAGCGTTCGGACTGCGAGGGGGCACAATGAGCAGTTCTTC. Amino acid sequence: CSVRTARGHNEQFF.